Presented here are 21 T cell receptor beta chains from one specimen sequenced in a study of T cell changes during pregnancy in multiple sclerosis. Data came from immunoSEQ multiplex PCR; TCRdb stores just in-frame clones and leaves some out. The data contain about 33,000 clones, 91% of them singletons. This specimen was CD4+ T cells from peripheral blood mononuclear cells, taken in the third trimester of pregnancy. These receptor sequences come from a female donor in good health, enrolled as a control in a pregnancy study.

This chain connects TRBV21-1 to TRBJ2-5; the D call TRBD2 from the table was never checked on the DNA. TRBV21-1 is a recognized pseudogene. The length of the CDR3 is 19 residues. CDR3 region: CASSKEVTSGRIPAETQYF. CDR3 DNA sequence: TGTGCCAGCAGCAAAGAAGTGACTAGCGGGAGGATCCCCGCGGAGACCCAGTACTTC.

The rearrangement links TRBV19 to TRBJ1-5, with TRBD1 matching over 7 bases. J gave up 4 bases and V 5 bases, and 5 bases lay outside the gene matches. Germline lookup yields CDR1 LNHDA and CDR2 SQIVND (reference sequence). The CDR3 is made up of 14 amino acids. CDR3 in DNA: TGTGCCAGTAGTTCGACAGGGTGGAATCAGCCCCAGCATTTT. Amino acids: CASSSTGWNQPQHF.

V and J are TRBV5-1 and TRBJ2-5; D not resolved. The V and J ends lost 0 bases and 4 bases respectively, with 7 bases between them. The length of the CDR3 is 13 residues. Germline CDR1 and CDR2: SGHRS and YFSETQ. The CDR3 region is CASSLDTRETQYF. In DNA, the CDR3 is TGCGCCAGCAGCTTGGATACGAGAGAGACCCAGTACTTC.

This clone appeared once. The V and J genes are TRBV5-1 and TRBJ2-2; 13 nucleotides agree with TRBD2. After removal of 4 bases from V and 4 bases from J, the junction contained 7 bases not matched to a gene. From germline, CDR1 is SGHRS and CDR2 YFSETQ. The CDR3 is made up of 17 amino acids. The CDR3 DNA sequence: TGCGCCAGCAGCCTCGGACTAGCGGGGGATATCACCGGGGAGCTGTTTTTT. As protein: CASSLGLAGDITGELFF. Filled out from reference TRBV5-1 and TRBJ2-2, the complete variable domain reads KAGVTQTPRYLIKTRGQQVTLSCSPISGHRSVSWYQQTPGQGLQFLFEYFSETQRNKGNFPGRFSGRQFSNSRSEMNVSTLELGDSALYLCASSLGLAGDITGELFFGEGSRLTVL.

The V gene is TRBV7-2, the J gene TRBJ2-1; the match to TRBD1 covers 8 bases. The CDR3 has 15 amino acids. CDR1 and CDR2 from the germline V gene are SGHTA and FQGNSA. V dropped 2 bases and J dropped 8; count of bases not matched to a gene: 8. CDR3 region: CASSLLRTGLHEQFF. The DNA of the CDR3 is TGTGCCAGCAGCTTATTGAGGACAGGGTTGCATGAGCAGTTCTTC.

The CDR3 nucleotides are TGTGCCAGTATGCCGGACAGGGGGCTCAGGGTTATCTATGGCTACACCTTC. This codes for CASMPDRGLRVIYGYTF. This chain links TRBV19 with TRBJ1-2, with 11 bases lining up with TRBD1. CDR3 length: 17 amino acids. V lost 7 bases to trimming and J lost 4 bases; unmatched junction nucleotides: 14. Per the germline V gene, CDR1 is LNHDA and CDR2 is SQIVND (reference sequence).

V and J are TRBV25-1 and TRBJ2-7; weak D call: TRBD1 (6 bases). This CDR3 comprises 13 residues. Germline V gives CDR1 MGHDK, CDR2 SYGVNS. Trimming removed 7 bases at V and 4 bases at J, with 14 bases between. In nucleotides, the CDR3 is TGTGCCAGCAAAGGACAGTTATCTTACGAGCAGTACTTC. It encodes CASKGQLSYEQYF.

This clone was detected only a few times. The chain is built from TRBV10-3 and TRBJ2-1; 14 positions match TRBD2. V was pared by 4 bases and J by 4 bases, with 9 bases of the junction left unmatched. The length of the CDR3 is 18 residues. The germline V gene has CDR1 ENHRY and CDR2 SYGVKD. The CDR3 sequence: CAISAPGTSGSQYNEQFF. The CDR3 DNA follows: TGTGCCATCAGTGCCCCCGGGACTAGCGGGAGCCAATACAATGAGCAGTTCTTC.

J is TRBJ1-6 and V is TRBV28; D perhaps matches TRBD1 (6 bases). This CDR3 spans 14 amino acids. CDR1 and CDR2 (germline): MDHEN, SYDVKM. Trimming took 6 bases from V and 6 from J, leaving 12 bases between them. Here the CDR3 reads CASRPGHINSPLHF. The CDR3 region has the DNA TGTGCCAGCAGACCGGGACACATTAATTCACCCCTCCACTTT.

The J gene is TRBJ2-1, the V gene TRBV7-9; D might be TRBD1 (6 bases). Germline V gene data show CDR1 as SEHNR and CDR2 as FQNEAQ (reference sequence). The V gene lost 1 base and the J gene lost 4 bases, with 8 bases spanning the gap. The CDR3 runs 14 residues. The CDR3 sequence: CASSLGTEYNEQFF. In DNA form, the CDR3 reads TGTGCCAGCAGCTTAGGGACAGAATACAATGAGCAGTTCTTC.

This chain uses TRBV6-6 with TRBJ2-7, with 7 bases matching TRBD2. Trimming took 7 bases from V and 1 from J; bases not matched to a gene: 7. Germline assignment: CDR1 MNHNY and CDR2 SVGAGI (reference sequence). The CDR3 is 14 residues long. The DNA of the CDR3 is TGTGCCAGCATCCCCCGGCGGGAGTCCTACGAGCAGTACTTC. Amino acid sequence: CASIPRRESYEQYF.

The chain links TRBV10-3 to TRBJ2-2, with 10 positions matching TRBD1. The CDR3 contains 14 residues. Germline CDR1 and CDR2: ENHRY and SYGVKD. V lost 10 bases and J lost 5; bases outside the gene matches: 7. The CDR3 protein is CATGDRGLTGELFF. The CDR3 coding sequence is TGTGCCACGGGAGACAGGGGGCTGACCGGGGAGCTGTTTTTT.

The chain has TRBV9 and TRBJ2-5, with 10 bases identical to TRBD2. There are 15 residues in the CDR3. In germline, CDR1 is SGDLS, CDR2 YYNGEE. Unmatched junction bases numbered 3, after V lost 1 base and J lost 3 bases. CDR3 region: CASSVLGLAEETQYF. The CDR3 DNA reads TGTGCCAGCAGCGTATTAGGACTAGCGGAAGAGACCCAGTACTTC.

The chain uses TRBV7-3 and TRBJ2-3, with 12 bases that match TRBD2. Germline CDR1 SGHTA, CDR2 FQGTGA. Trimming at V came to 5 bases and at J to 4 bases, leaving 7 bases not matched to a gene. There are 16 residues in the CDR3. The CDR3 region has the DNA TGTGCCAGCAGCCCCAAGACTAGCGGGAGTTCAGATACGCAGTATTTT. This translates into CASSPKTSGSSDTQYF.

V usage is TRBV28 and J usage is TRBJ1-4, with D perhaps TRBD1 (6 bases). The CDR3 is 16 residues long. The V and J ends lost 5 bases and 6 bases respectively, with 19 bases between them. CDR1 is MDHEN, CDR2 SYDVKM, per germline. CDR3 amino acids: CASSPTPGGQDEKLFF. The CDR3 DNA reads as TGTGCCAGCAGTCCGACTCCGGGGGGCCAGGATGAAAAACTGTTTTTT.

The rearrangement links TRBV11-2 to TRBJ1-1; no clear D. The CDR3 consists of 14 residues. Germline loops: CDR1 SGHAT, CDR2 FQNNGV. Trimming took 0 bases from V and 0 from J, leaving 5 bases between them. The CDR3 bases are TGTGCCAGCAGCTTAGAAGAGTTGAACACTGAAGCTTTCTTT. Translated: CASSLEELNTEAFF. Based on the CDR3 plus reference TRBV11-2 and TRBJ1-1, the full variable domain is EAGVAQSPRYKIIEKRQSVAFWCNPISGHATLYWYQQILGQGPKLLIQFQNNGVVDDSQLPKDRFSAERLKGVDSTLKIQPAKLEDSAVYLCASSLEELNTEAFFGQGTRLTVV.

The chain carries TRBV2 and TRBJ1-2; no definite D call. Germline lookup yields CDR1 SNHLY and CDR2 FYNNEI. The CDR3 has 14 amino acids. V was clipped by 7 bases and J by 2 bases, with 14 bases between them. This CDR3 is CASTRLLGNYGYTF. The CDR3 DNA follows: TGTGCCAGCACCCGACTACTCGGGAACTATGGCTACACCTTC.

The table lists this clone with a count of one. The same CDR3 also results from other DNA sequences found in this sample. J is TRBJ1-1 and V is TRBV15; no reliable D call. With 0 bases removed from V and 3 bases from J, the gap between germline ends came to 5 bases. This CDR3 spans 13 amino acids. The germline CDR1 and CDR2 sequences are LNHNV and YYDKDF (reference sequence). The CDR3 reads CATSRDRDTEAFF. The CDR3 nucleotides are TGTGCCACCAGCAGAGATCGGGACACTGAAGCTTTCTTT.

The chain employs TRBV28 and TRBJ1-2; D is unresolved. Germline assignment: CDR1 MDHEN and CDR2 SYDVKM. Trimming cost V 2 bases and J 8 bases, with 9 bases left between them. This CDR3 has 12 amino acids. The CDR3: CASSLAGGGYTF. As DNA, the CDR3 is TGTGCCAGCAGTTTAGCGGGCGGGGGCTACACCTTC.

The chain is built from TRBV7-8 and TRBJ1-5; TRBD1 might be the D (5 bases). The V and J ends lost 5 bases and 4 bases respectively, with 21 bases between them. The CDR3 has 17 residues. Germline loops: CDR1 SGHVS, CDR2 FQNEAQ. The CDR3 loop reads CASSVRGVGASNQPQHF. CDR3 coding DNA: TGTGCCAGCAGCGTTCGGGGGGTGGGAGCGAGTAATCAGCCCCAGCATTTT. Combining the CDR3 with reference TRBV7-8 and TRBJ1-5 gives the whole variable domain GAGVSQSPRYKVAKRGQDVALRCDPISGHVSLFWYQQALGQGPEFLTYFQNEAQLDKSGLPSDRFFAERPEGSVSTLKIQRTQQEDSAVYLCASSVRGVGASNQPQHFGDGTRLSIL.

The CDR3 protein is CASSLVTRDRAEQYF. CDR3 in DNA: TGTGCCAGCAGCTTAGTTACTCGGGATCGGGCCGAGCAGTACTTC. The V gene is TRBV11-2, the J gene TRBJ2-7; the D gene is possibly TRBD2 (5 bases). Germline-derived CDR1 and CDR2 are SGHAT and FQNNGV. Trimming removed 1 base from V and 6 bases from J, with 16 bases in between. The CDR3 is 15 residues long.